These 11 T cell receptor beta chains originate from one sample sequenced in a study of blood T cells in healthy people across ages. Primers used in a second PCR of roughly 7 to 12 cycles were a sample-barcoded 5' primer and a J-beta primer mix. TCRdb itself ran the 5' RACE reads through MiXCR, one entry per CDR3 protein. The sample has approximately 780,000 distinct CDR3 sequences, 20% to 30% seen once. The data also belong to a second study, concerning T cells of mothers and their children.

Sequenced sample: blood. The receptors stem from a boy between 10 and 17 years old in good health.

This chain links TRBV10-3 with TRBJ2-1, with D tentatively TRBD1 or TRBD2 (5 bases each). CDR3 size: 15 residues. Trimming stripped 9 bases from V and 6 bases from J, with 21 bases between. CDR1 is ENHRY, CDR2 SYGVKD, per germline. In nucleotides, the CDR3 is TGTGCCATGTCCACTCGAACCGGGACCACCAATGAGCAGTTCTTC. Residues: CAMSTRTGTTNEQFF.

The DNA for the CDR3 is TGTGCCAGCACCTTACAGGGGAACACTGAAGCTTTCTTT. Its protein product is CASTLQGNTEAFF. J is TRBJ1-1 and V is TRBV12-3 or TRBV12-4; tentatively, D is TRBD1 (6 bases). Trimming took 7 bases from V and 1 from J, leaving 10 bases between them. The CDR3 is 13 residues long.

This clonotype has a handful of counts. This chain uses TRBV6-5 with TRBJ2-5; TRBD1 is a possible D gene (5 bases). V was trimmed by 5 bases and J by 7 bases, leaving 17 bases between them. This CDR3 spans 14 amino acids. Per the germline V gene, CDR1 is MNHEY and CDR2 is SVGAGI. CDR3 amino acids: CASSLTATRVTQYF. CDR3 in DNA: TGTGCCAGCAGTCTGACAGCCACCAGGGTGACCCAGTACTTC.

In this sample, this clonotype turned up a few times. V gene TRBV18 combines with J gene TRBJ1-5; 8 nucleotides agree with TRBD1. Per germline, CDR1 KGHSH and CDR2 LQKENI. CDR3 length equals 14 residues. Trimming at V came to 6 bases and at J to 5 bases, leaving 6 bases not matched to a gene. Here the CDR3 DNA reads TGTGCCAGCTCGCTTGGACAGGGACATCAGCCCCAGCATTTT. Its translation is CASSLGQGHQPQHF.

The V and J genes are TRBV29-1 and TRBJ1-1; 12 positions match TRBD1. Trimming took 6 bases from V and 0 from J; bases not matched to a gene: 11. Germline assignment: CDR1 SQVTM and CDR2 ANQGSEA. The CDR3 consists of 17 residues. The CDR3 DNA reads as TGCAGCGTAACCGGGACAGGGGGCTCGGGAATGAACACTGAAGCTTTCTTT. Encoded protein: CSVTGTGGSGMNTEAFF.

CDR3 region: CASSPLAGGAYEQYF. Written as DNA, the CDR3 is TGTGCCAGCAGCCCCCTAGCGGGGGGGGCCTACGAGCAGTACTTC. The chain has TRBV7-2 and TRBJ2-7; 12 positions agree with TRBD2. V was clipped by 5 bases and J by 2 bases; unmatched bases: 4. The CDR3 has 15 amino acids. Per germline, CDR1 SGHTA and CDR2 FQGNSA.

As regards this clonotype: The junction departs from the called germline gene at one end, perhaps through a read error. The rearrangement joins TRBV15 to TRBJ2-3, with D tentatively TRBD2 (5 bases). CDR1 and CDR2 from the germline V gene are LNHNV and YYDKDF (reference sequence). CDR3 size: 16 residues. CDR3 loop: CASSSTSRGSADTQYF. The CDR3 nucleotides read TGTGCCAGCAGCTCAACCTCTAGAGGGTCGGCAGATACGCAGTATTTT.

V is TRBV20-1 and J is TRBJ2-1; 10 bases line up with TRBD1. The CDR3 spans 16 residues. Trimming removed 3 bases from V and 5 bases from J; junction bases left unmatched: 10. Per the germline V gene, CDR1 is DFQATT and CDR2 is SNEGSKA (reference sequence). Here the CDR3 DNA reads TGCAGTGCTAGTAACCGGGACAGGGGTTCAAACAATGAGCAGTTCTTC. Its protein product is CSASNRDRGSNNEQFF.

The table lists this clonotype with a few counts. The gene calls are TRBV5-6 and TRBJ2-7, with 10 nucleotides matching TRBD2. Unmatched junction bases numbered 8, after V lost 5 bases and J lost 0 bases. This CDR3 has 16 residues. Germline CDR1 reads SGHDT; CDR2 reads YYEEEE. For the CDR3, the DNA is TGTGCCAGCAGGCATACTAGCGGGGCGCCCTCCTACGAGCAGTACTTC. Protein sequence: CASRHTSGAPSYEQYF.

This chain connects TRBV7-3 to TRBJ2-1; the match to TRBD2 covers 9 bases. The closer fit of TRBJ2-5 to the DNA end suggests the J call may be wrong. The CDR3 contains 12 residues. Germline CDR1 SGHTA, CDR2 FQGTGA. The CDR3 region is CARRGGGETQYF. The CDR3 nucleotides are TGTGCCAGGCGGGGGGGCGGGGAGACCCAGTACTTC.

In this sample, this clonotype turned up a few times. V and J are TRBV7-2 and TRBJ2-7; 8 positions match TRBD1. Losses at the gene ends were 4 bases for V and 7 bases for J; bases not matched to a gene: 12. CDR3 length: 15 amino acids. Per the germline V gene, CDR1 is SGHTA and CDR2 is FQGNSA. The CDR3: CASSSRTGSLLEQYF. The CDR3, as DNA: TGTGCCAGCAGCTCTAGGACAGGGTCCCTCTTAGAGCAGTACTTC.